One sample yielded the 29 T cell receptor beta chains listed below, sequenced in a study of T cells after posttransplantation cyclophosphamide. Only in-frame clones appear in the TCRdb table, and some are missing; sequencing was by immunoSEQ multiplex PCR. The table shows around 30,000 clones, with roughly 90% occurring only once. The sequenced sample consisted of PBMCs. These receptors came from a woman in her thirties or forties with a blood cancer, CMV-positive, and with a related stem cell donor.

V and J are TRBV28 and TRBJ2-7; 7 bases line up with TRBD2. V trimming: 4 bases; J trimming: 2 bases; junction bases outside the gene matches: 8. This CDR3 has 15 residues. Germline V gene data show CDR1 as MDHEN and CDR2 as SYDVKM. CDR3: CASSSRGDLPYEQYF. CDR3 bases: TGTGCCAGCAGTTCCCGGGGGGATCTTCCCTACGAGCAGTACTTC.

The chain uses TRBV4-1 and TRBJ1-5; maybe TRBD1 (6 bases). With 2 bases removed from V and 0 bases from J, the gap between germline ends came to 8 bases. The germline V gene has CDR1 MGHRA and CDR2 YSYEKL. This CDR3 has 15 amino acids. DNA of the CDR3: TGCGCCAGCAGCCAACAGGGGTTTAGCAATCAGCCCCAGCATTTT. It specifies CASSQQGFSNQPQHF.

The rearrangement uses TRBV5-4 and TRBJ2-7; tentatively, D is TRBD1 (6 bases). The CDR3 sequence is 12 residues long. Germline CDR1 SGHNT, CDR2 YYREEE (reference sequence). The V end lost 4 bases, the J end lost 3 bases, and 8 bases lay between the germline ends. This chain's CDR3 is CASSADSYEQYF. Here the CDR3 DNA reads TGTGCCAGCAGCGCGGACAGCTACGAGCAGTACTTC.

The J gene is TRBJ1-6, the V gene TRBV5-6, with TRBD1 matching over 7 bases. The CDR3 contains 15 residues. The germline CDR1 and CDR2 sequences are SGHDT and YYEEEE. After removal of 6 bases from V and 5 bases from J, the junction contained 8 bases not matched to a gene. The CDR3 loop reads CASIHQGVNNSPLHF. CDR3 DNA sequence: TGTGCCAGCATACACCAGGGGGTTAATAATTCACCCCTCCACTTT.

The chain couples TRBV19 to TRBJ2-7; the D gene is possibly TRBD1 (6 bases). The CDR3 is 14 residues long. CDR1 and CDR2 (germline): LNHDA, SQIVND (reference sequence). Trimming shortened V by 1 base and J by 4 bases, and 11 bases separated the two germline ends. The CDR3 is CASSIGGGSYEQYF. CDR3 in DNA: TGTGCCAGTAGTATAGGAGGGGGTTCTTACGAGCAGTACTTC.

The CDR3 protein is CSAEGPETGGRETQYF. The CDR3, as DNA: TGCAGCGCCGAGGGTCCCGAGACAGGGGGCAGAGAGACCCAGTACTTC. The chain links TRBV29-1 to TRBJ2-5, with 10 bases identical to TRBD1. Germline CDR1 SQVTM, CDR2 ANQGSEA. CDR3 size: 16 residues. V shed 7 bases and J 4 bases; nucleotides not matched to a gene: 15.

The chain employs TRBV7-9 and TRBJ2-3, with a possible D match to TRBD1 (6 bases). CDR3 size: 15 residues. CDR1 and CDR2 (germline): SEHNR, FQNEAQ (reference sequence). V gave up 5 bases and J gave up 2 bases, with 14 bases separating them. As DNA, the CDR3 is TGTGCCAGCAGCGGACCGGGACACACCACAGATACGCAGTATTTT. Protein sequence: CASSGPGHTTDTQYF. Filled out from reference TRBV7-9 and TRBJ2-3, the complete variable domain reads DTGVSQNPRHKITKRGQNVTFRCDPISEHNRLYWYRQTLGQGPEFLTYFQNEAQLEKSRLLSDRFSAERPKGSFSTLEIQRTEQGDSAMYLCASSGPGHTTDTQYFGPGTRLTVL.

This chain joins TRBV2 and TRBJ1-4, with TRBD1 as a possible D gene (5 bases). CDR3 size: 12 residues. Germline V CDR1 and CDR2: SNHLY, FYNNEI. V was trimmed by 6 bases and J by 8 bases, leaving 10 bases between them. CDR3 loop: CASSVGGEKLFF. The DNA of the CDR3 is TGTGCCAGCAGCGTGGGGGGGGAAAAACTGTTTTTT.

The chain is built from TRBV5-1 and TRBJ2-5; TRBD1 aligns across 11 bases. With V trimmed by 7 bases and J by 0 bases, 5 bases remained unmatched. This CDR3 has 15 residues. Germline V gives CDR1 SGHRS, CDR2 YFSETQ. CDR3 nucleotides: TGCGCCAGCCGATGGACAGGGGGCTACCAAGAGACCCAGTACTTC. Protein: CASRWTGGYQETQYF.

This sequence joins TRBV9 and TRBJ2-6; D remains ambiguous. Trimming removed 7 bases at V and 2 bases at J, with 7 bases between. The germline gives CDR1 SGDLS, CDR2 YYNGEE. This CDR3 is 13 amino acids long. The CDR3 nucleotides are TGTGCCAGCGCGGCTACTGGGGCCAACGTCCTGACTTTC. Its protein product is CASAATGANVLTF.

J is TRBJ1-5 and V is TRBV19, with 10 positions matching TRBD1. The CDR3 loop spans 16 amino acids. V gave up 4 bases and J gave up 6 bases; unmatched junction bases: 9. The V gene's germline CDR1 is LNHDA and CDR2 SQIVND (reference sequence). CDR3 DNA: TGTGCCAGTAGTACGATTGGACAGGGGGGAACTCAGCCCCAGCATTTT. Amino acid sequence: CASSTIGQGGTQPQHF.

The chain uses TRBV7-3 and TRBJ2-2, with TRBD1 as a possible D gene (5 bases). The CDR3 has 12 amino acids. The germline V and J ends were trimmed by 4 bases and 9 bases, with 9 bases remaining between them. The germline gives CDR1 SGHTA, CDR2 FQGTGA. The CDR3 sequence is CASSSQGRELFF. The CDR3 region has the DNA TGTGCCAGCAGCTCCCAGGGCCGGGAGCTGTTTTTT.

This clone was seen more than once but under ten times. The rearrangement joins TRBV6-6 to TRBJ1-2; 8 bases align to TRBD1. This CDR3 is 14 amino acids long. V shed 0 bases, J shed 8 bases, and the junction held 5 bases outside the gene matches. Germline assignment: CDR1 MNHNY and CDR2 SVGAGI (reference sequence). Here the CDR3 DNA reads TGTGCCAGCAGTTACTCGACGACAGGGGAAGGCTACACCTTC. Translating gives CASSYSTTGEGYTF.

V usage is TRBV9 and J usage is TRBJ1-3; perhaps TRBD1 as D (5 bases). Trimming stripped 2 bases from V and 0 bases from J, with 9 bases between. The CDR3 loop spans 15 amino acids. Germline loops: CDR1 SGDLS, CDR2 YYNGEE. The CDR3 nucleotides are TGTGCCAGCAGCGTGGCCAGGGACTCTGGAAACACCATATATTTT. The encoded protein is CASSVARDSGNTIYF. Together with reference TRBV9 and TRBJ1-3, the CDR3 gives the full variable domain: DSGVTQTPKHLITATGQRVTLRCSPRSGDLSVYWYQQSLDQGLQFLIQYYNGEERAKGNILERFSAQQFPDLHSELNLSSLELGDSALYFCASSVARDSGNTIYFGEGSWLTVV.

The rearrangement links TRBV6-5 to TRBJ2-1, with 7 bases lining up with TRBD1. After removal of 6 bases from V and 8 bases from J, the junction contained 7 bases not matched to a gene. Germline V gene lookup returns CDR1 MNHEY and CDR2 SVGAGI. The CDR3 consists of 13 residues. Here the CDR3 reads CASSLTGADEQFF. The CDR3 nucleotides are TGTGCCAGCAGCCTCACAGGGGCCGATGAGCAGTTCTTC.

This chain connects TRBV4-2 to TRBJ1-5, with TRBD1 identical over 7 bases. The CDR3 sequence is 15 residues long. Germline V gene data show CDR1 as LGHNA and CDR2 as YNFKEQ. V lost 0 bases and J lost 7; bases outside the gene matches: 6. The CDR3 here is CASSQDQGQKQPQHF. CDR3 DNA sequence: TGTGCCAGCAGCCAAGATCAGGGACAGAAGCAGCCCCAGCATTTT.

Comment on this clone: This CDR3 is also generated by other DNA sequences in the sample. The J gene is TRBJ2-4, the V gene TRBV5-4; possible D gene TRBD2, 6 bases. The CDR3 totals 14 residues. Trimming took 2 bases from V and 6 from J, leaving 12 bases between them. The germline gives CDR1 SGHNT, CDR2 YYREEE (reference sequence). The CDR3 DNA is TGTGCCAGCAGCTTAGTCGGGGGACTAAACATTCAGTACTTC. It codes for CASSLVGGLNIQYF.

This chain connects TRBV4-1 to TRBJ1-5; possibly TRBD1 for D (5 bases). Germline V gene sequence: CDR1 MGHRA, CDR2 YSYEKL. The CDR3 is made up of 15 amino acids. Trimming took 4 bases from V and 6 from J, leaving 16 bases between them. The CDR3 DNA follows: TGCGCCAGCAGCCCCGACGGAGGGGAGGGTCAGCCCCAGCATTTT. It encodes CASSPDGGEGQPQHF.

The chain is built from TRBV7-9 and TRBJ2-2; D is possibly TRBD2 (5 bases). The CDR3 contains 13 residues. V was clipped by 10 bases and J by 5 bases, with 14 bases between them. Germline CDR1 SEHNR, CDR2 FQNEAQ (reference sequence). The DNA of the CDR3 is TGTGCCACCCCCAGCGGTATAACCGGGGAGCTGTTTTTT. It encodes CATPSGITGELFF.

The gene calls are TRBV5-5 and TRBJ2-1; no firm D call. Germline-derived CDR1 and CDR2 are SGHKS and YYEKEE (reference sequence). This CDR3 contains 12 residues. Deletions cut 5 bases from V and 3 bases from J, with 6 bases between. CDR3 sequence: CASSTHYNEQFF. DNA for the CDR3: TGTGCCAGCAGTACTCACTACAATGAGCAGTTCTTC.

The rearrangement joins TRBV6-1 to TRBJ2-5, with D maybe TRBD1 (6 bases). Trimming took 4 bases from V and 0 from J, leaving 12 bases between them. This CDR3 has 15 amino acids. Germline V CDR1 and CDR2: MNHNS, SASEGT. CDR3 amino acids: CASSGIRGYQETQYF. The CDR3 DNA is TGTGCCAGCAGTGGAATAAGGGGGTACCAAGAGACCCAGTACTTC.

The V gene is TRBV21-1, the J gene TRBJ2-7; TRBD1 is the table's D call, not checked against the DNA. TRBV21-1 is marked as a pseudogene. This CDR3 region has 16 residues. CDR3 nucleotides: TGTGCCAGCAGCACCTCGGGACAGGAAAGCTCCTACGAGCAGTACTTC. It specifies CASSTSGQESSYEQYF.

The rearrangement uses TRBV19 and TRBJ2-7; TRBD1 aligns across 7 bases. Germline V gene lookup returns CDR1 LNHDA and CDR2 SQIVND (reference sequence). The junction had 4 bases not matched to a gene; V was cut back by 3 bases and J by 2 bases. The CDR3 spans 14 residues. The CDR3 reads CASSIGTVAYEQYF. The CDR3 nucleotides read TGTGCCAGTAGTATCGGGACAGTGGCCTACGAGCAGTACTTC. The whole variable domain, filled in from reference TRBV19 and TRBJ2-7, reads DGGITQSPKYLFRKEGQNVTLSCEQNLNHDAMYWYRQDPGQGLRLIYYSQIVNDFQKGDIAEGYSVSREKKESFPLTVTSAQKNPTAFYLCASSIGTVAYEQYFGPGTRLTVT.

The rearrangement links TRBV7-3 to TRBJ1-2, with 11 bases that match TRBD1. Losses at the gene ends were 1 base for V and 7 bases for J; bases not matched to a gene: 2. Germline V gene lookup returns CDR1 SGHTA and CDR2 FQGTGA. The length of the CDR3 is 14 residues. CDR3 in DNA: TGTGCCAGCAGCTTAAAGGGGACAGGGGGTGGCTACACCTTC. Its translation is CASSLKGTGGGYTF.

The chain carries TRBV11-2 and TRBJ1-6, with 8 bases matching TRBD1. The germline V gene has CDR1 SGHAT and CDR2 FQNNGV. After removal of 5 bases from V and 0 bases from J, the junction contained 12 bases not matched to a gene. The CDR3 is made up of 19 amino acids. The CDR3 region has the DNA TGTGCCAGCAGCCACCCCCGGACAGGGCAGAGCTCCTATAATTCACCCCTCCACTTT. Its protein is CASSHPRTGQSSYNSPLHF.

V is TRBV5-8 and J is TRBJ1-6; 7 bases agree with TRBD1. V dropped 4 bases and J dropped 10; count of bases not matched to a gene: 8. The CDR3 has 14 amino acids. Per germline, CDR1 SGHTS and CDR2 YDEGEE. This CDR3 is CASSPRGDGSPLHF. The CDR3 DNA reads as TGTGCCAGCAGCCCCAGGGGGGACGGATCACCCCTCCACTTT.

This sequence joins TRBV6-5 and TRBJ2-7; 7 bases are shared with TRBD1. The V and J ends lost 10 bases and 0 bases, in that order; junction bases with no gene match: 3. Germline CDR1 and CDR2: MNHEY and SVGAGI. CDR3 length: 12 amino acids. The CDR3: CATRDSSYEQYF. In DNA, the CDR3 is TGTGCCACCCGGGACAGCTCCTACGAGCAGTACTTC.

The rearrangement links TRBV2 to TRBJ1-1, with D unclear. Trimming removed 1 base at V and 0 bases at J, with 9 bases between. Per germline, CDR1 SNHLY and CDR2 FYNNEI. CDR3 length equals 15 residues. The CDR3 coding sequence is TGTGCCAGCAGTGAAGGCAGGTGGATGAACACTGAAGCTTTCTTT. Encoded protein: CASSEGRWMNTEAFF.

The chain employs TRBV7-8 and TRBJ1-5; 8 bases match TRBD1. CDR3 size: 14 residues. J was trimmed by 4 bases and V by 2 bases; bases with no gene match: 1. From germline, CDR1 is SGHVS and CDR2 FQNEAQ. The CDR3 coding sequence is TGTGCCAGCAGCTTAACAGGGGGGAATCAGCCCCAGCATTTT. Translating gives CASSLTGGNQPQHF.